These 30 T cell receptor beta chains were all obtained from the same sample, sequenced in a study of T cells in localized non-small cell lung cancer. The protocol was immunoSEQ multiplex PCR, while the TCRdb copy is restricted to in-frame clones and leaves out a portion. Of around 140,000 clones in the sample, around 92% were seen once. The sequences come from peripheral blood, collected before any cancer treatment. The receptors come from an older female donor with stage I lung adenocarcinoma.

This CDR3 is CASRSGLLIDNEQFF. The CDR3 DNA sequence: TGTGCCAGCAGGTCCGGACTTCTGATTGACAATGAGCAGTTCTTC. The J gene is TRBJ2-1, the V gene TRBV28; D perhaps matches TRBD2 (5 bases). This CDR3 has 15 residues. Trimming took off 6 bases at V and 5 bases at J, with 17 bases between the two ends. Looked up from germline, CDR1 is MDHEN and CDR2 is SYDVKM.

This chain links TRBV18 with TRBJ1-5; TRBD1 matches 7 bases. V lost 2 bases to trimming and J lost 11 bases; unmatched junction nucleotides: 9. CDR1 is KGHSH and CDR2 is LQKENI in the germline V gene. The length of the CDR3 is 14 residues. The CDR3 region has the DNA TGTGCCAGCTCACCAGACAGGGAGGTTGAAGCCCAGCATTTT. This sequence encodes CASSPDREVEAQHF.

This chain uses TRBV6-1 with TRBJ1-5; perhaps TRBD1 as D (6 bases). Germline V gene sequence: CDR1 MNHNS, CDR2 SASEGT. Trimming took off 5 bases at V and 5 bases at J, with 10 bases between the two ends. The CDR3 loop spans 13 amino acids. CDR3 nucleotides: TGTGCCAGCAGTCCGGGGGGCCATCAGCCCCAGCATTTT. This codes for CASSPGGHQPQHF.

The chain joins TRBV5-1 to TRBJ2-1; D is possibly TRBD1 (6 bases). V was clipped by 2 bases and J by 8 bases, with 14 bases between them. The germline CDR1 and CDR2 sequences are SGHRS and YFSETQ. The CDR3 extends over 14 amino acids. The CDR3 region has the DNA TGCGCCAGCAGCTTTGGGGGCCCCAGCGATGAGCAGTTCTTC. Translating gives CASSFGGPSDEQFF.

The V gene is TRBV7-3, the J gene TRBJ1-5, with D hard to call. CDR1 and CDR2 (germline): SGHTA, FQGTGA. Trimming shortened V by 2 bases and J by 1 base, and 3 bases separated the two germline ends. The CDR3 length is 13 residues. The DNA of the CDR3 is TGTGCCAGCAGCTTACGCAGCAATCAGCCCCAGCATTTT. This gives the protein CASSLRSNQPQHF. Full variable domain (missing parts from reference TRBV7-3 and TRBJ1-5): GAGVSQTPSNKVTEKGKYVELRCDPISGHTALYWYRQSLGQGPEFLIYFQGTGAADDSGLPNDRFFAVRPEGSVSTLKIQRTERGDSAVYLCASSLRSNQPQHFGDGTRLSIL.

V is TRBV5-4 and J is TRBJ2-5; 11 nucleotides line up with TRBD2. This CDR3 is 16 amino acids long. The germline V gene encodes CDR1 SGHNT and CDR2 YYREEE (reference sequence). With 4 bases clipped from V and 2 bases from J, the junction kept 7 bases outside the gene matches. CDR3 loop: CASSTGTSGAQETQYF. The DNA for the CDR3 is TGTGCCAGCAGCACGGGGACTAGCGGAGCACAAGAGACCCAGTACTTC.

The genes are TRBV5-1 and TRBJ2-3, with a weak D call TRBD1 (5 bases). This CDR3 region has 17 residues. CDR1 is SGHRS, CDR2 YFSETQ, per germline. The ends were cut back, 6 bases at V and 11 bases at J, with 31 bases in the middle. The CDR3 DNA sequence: TGCGCCAGCACTCCTTTTGGGCCAGGGCCACCTGTGGATGGGCAGTATTTT. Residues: CASTPFGPGPPVDGQYF. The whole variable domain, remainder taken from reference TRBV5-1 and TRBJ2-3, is KAGVTQTPRYLIKTRGQQVTLSCSPISGHRSVSWYQQTPGQGLQFLFEYFSETQRNKGNFPGRFSGRQFSNSRSEMNVSTLELGDSALYLCASTPFGPGPPVDGQYFGPGTRLTVL.

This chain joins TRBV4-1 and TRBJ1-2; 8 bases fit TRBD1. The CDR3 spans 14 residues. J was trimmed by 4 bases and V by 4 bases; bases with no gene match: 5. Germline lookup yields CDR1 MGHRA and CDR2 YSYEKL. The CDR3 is CASSPPGGAYGYTF. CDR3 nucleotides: TGCGCCAGCAGCCCCCCAGGGGGCGCCTATGGCTACACCTTC.

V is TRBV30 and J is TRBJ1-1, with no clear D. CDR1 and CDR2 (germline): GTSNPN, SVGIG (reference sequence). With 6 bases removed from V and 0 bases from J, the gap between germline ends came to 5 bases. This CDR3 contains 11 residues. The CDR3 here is CACTMNTEAFF. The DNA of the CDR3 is TGTGCCTGCACAATGAACACTGAAGCTTTCTTT.

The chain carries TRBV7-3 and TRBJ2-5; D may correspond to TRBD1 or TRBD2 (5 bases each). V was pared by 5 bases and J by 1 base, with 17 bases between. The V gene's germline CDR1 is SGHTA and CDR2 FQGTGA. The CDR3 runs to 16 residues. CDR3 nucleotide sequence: TGTGCCAGCAGCCCGTCCCTCGGGGCATTCCAAGAGACCCAGTACTTC. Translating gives CASSPSLGAFQETQYF.

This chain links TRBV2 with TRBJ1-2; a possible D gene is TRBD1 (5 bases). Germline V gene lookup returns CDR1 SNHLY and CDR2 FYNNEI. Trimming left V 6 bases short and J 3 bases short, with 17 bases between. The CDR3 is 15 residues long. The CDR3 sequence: CASRGPGGGDYGYTF. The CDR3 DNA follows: TGTGCCAGCAGGGGTCCTGGGGGGGGAGACTATGGCTACACCTTC.

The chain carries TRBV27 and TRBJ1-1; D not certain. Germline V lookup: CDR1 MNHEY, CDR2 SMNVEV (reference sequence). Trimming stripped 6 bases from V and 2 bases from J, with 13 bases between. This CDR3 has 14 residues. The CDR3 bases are TGTGCCAGCAGCCCTATAGGACCCAACACTGAAGCTTTCTTT. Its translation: CASSPIGPNTEAFF.

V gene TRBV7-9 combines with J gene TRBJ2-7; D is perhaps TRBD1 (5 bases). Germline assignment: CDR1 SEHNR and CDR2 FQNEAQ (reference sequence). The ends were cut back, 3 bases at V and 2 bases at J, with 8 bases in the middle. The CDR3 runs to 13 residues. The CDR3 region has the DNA TGTGCCAGCAGCTTCACAGGAGCCTACGAGCAGTACTTC. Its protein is CASSFTGAYEQYF.

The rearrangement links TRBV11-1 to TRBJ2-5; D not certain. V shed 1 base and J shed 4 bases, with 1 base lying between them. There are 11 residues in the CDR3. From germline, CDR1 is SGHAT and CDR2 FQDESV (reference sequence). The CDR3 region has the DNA TGTGCCAGCAGCTTAGGAGAGACCCAGTACTTC. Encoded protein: CASSLGETQYF.

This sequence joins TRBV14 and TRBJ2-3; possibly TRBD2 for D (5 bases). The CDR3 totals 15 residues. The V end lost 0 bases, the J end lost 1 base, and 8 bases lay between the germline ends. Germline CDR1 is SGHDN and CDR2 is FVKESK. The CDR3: CASSQELVGTDTQYF. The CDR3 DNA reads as TGTGCCAGCAGCCAAGAACTAGTCGGCACAGATACGCAGTATTTT.

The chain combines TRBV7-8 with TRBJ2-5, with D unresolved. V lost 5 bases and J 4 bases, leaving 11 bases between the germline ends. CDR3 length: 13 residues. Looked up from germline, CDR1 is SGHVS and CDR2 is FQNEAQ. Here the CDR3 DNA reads TGTGCCAGCAGCCTCGTGAAGGGAGAGACCCAGTACTTC. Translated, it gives CASSLVKGETQYF.

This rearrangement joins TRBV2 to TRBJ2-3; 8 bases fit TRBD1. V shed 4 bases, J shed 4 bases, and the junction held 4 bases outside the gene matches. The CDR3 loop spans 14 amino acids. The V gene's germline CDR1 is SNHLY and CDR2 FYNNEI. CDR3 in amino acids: CASSGQGTADTQYF. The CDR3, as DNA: TGTGCCAGCAGTGGACAGGGGACTGCAGATACGCAGTATTTT.

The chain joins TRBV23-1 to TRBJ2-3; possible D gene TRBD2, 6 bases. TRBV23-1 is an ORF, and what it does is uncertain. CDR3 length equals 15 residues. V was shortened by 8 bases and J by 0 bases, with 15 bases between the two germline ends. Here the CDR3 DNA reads TGCGCCAGCTCTTGTGGGAGGAAAAGCACAGATACGCAGTATTTT. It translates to CASSCGRKSTDTQYF.

The CDR3 loop reads CAISDSGQSSYNEQFF. In DNA, the CDR3 is TGTGCCATCAGTGATTCAGGACAGAGCTCCTACAATGAGCAGTTCTTC. The J gene is TRBJ2-1, the V gene TRBV10-3, with D possibly being TRBD1 (6 bases). The CDR3 is 16 residues long. V was pared by 3 bases and J by 0 bases, with 12 bases between. The germline V gene encodes CDR1 ENHRY and CDR2 SYGVKD.

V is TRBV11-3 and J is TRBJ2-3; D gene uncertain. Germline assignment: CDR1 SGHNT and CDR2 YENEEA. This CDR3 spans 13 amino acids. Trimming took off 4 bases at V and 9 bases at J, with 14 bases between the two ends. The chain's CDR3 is CASSSPPSTTQYF. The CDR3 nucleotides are TGTGCCAGCAGCTCCCCCCCGAGCACAACGCAGTATTTT.

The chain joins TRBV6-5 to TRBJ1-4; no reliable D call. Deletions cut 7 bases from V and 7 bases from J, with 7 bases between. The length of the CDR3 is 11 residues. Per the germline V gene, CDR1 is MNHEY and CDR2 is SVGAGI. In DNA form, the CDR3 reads TGTGCCAGCACTGGAGTTGAAAAACTGTTTTTT. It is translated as CASTGVEKLFF.

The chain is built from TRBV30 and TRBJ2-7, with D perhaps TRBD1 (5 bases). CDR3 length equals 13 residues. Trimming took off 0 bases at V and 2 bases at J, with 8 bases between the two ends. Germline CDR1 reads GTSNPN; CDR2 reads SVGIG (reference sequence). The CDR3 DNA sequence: TGTGCCTGGAGTGTACAGACAGCCTACGAGCAGTACTTC. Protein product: CAWSVQTAYEQYF.

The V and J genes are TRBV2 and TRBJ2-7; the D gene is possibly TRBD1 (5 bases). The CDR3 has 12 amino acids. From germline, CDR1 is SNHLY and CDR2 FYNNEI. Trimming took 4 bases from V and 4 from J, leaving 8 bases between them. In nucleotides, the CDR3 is TGTGCCAGCAGTGTGACAGTTTACGAGCAGTACTTC. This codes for CASSVTVYEQYF.

The CDR3 coding sequence is TGCGCCAGCAGCGGGGGACTAGCGGAGACCCAGTACTTC. Translation gives CASSGGLAETQYF. The chain links TRBV5-1 to TRBJ2-5; TRBD2 agrees at 10 bases. The V segment lost 4 bases and the J segment 5 bases; nucleotides outside the gene matches: 2. In germline, CDR1 is SGHRS, CDR2 YFSETQ. CDR3 size: 13 residues. Complete variable domain (other parts from reference TRBV5-1 and TRBJ2-5): KAGVTQTPRYLIKTRGQQVTLSCSPISGHRSVSWYQQTPGQGLQFLFEYFSETQRNKGNFPGRFSGRQFSNSRSEMNVSTLELGDSALYLCASSGGLAETQYFGPGTRLLVL.

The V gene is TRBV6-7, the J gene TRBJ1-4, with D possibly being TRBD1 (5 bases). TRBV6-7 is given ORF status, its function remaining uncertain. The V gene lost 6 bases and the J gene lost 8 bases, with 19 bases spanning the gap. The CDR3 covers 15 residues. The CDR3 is CASRDAGTRGEKLFF. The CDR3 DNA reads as TGTGCCAGCAGGGATGCGGGGACTCGGGGGGAAAAACTGTTTTTT.

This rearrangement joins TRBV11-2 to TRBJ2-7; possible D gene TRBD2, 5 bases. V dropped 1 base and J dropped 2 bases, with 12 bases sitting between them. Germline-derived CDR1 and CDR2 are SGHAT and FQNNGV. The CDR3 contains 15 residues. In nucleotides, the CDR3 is TGTGCCAGCAGCTTAGTTGCGGGCTCCCCCTACGAGCAGTACTTC. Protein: CASSLVAGSPYEQYF.

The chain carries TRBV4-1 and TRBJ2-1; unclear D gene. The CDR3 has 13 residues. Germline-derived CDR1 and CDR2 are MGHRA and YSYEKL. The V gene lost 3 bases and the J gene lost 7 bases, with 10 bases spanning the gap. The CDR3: CASSQTRVNEQFF. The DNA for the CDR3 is TGCGCCAGCAGCCAGACGAGAGTAAATGAGCAGTTCTTC.

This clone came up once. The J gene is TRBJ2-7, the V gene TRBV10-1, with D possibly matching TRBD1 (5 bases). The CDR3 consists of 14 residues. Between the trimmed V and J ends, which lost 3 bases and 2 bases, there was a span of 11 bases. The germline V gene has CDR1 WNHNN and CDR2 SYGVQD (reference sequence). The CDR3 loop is CASSDQGKAYEQYF. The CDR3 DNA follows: TGCGCCAGCAGTGATCAGGGTAAGGCCTACGAGCAGTACTTC.

The CDR3 DNA is TGTGCCAGCAGTTCGACGGGGGGCGGGACCCAGTACTTC. This gives the protein CASSSTGGGTQYF. The chain has TRBV7-6 and TRBJ2-5; TRBD2 might be the D (7 bases). The CDR3 spans 13 residues. Germline assignment: CDR1 SGHVS and CDR2 FNYEAQ. V lost 6 bases, J lost 7 bases, and 15 bases lay in between.

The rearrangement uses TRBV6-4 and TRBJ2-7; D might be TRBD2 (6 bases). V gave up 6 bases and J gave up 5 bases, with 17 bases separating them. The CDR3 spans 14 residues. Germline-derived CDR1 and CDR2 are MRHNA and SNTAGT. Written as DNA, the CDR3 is TGTGCCAGCAGCGATTTTTGCGGGACCGACGAGCAGTACTTC. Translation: CASSDFCGTDEQYF.